This T cell receptor beta chain derives from a study of OX40 agonist ivuxolimab in advanced cancers. Study results and caveats: CD4+ and CD8+ T cells in blood underwent clonal expansion by week 6 at 0.1 to 3.0 mg/kg.

The CDR3 totals 12 residues. The V end lost 5 bases, the J end lost 7 bases, and 11 bases lay between the germline ends. Per germline, CDR1 SGHNT and CDR2 YENEEA. This clone has only one observation. Its antigen is unknown. The data were produced by immunoSEQ multiplex PCR, yet TCRdb's version contains in-frame clones alone and is incomplete. The table has around 65,000 clones, 90% seen once. The input for sequencing was CD4+ or CD8+ T cells sorted from blood, taken in a trial of the OX40 agonist ivuxolimab. V usage is TRBV11-3 and J usage is TRBJ1-2; D might be TRBD1 (6 bases). This clonotype was sampled from an adult with an advanced solid tumor such as melanoma, head and neck, liver or kidney cancer. This CDR3 is CASSPGDFGYTF. The CDR3 nucleotides read TGTGCCAGCAGCCCAGGGGATTTTGGCTACACCTTC.